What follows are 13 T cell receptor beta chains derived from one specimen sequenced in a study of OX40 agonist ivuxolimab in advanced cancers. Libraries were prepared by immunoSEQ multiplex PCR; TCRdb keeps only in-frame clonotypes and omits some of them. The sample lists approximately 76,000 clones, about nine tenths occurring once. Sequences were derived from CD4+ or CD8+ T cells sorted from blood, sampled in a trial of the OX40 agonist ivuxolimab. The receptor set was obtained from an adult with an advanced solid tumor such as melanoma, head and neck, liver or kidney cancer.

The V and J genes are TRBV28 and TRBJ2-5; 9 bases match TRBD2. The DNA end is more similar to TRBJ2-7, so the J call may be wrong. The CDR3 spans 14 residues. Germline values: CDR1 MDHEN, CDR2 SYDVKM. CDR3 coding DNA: TGTGCCAGCAGCGGGACTAGCCACGGCTACGAGCAGTACTTC. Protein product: CASSGTSHGYEQYF.

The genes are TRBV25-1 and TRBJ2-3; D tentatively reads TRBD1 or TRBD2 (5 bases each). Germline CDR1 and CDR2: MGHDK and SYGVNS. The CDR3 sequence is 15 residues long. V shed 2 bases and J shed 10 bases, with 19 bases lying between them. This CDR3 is CASSERGVSPSAQYF. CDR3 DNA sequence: TGTGCCAGCAGTGAAAGGGGAGTCTCCCCCTCTGCGCAGTATTTT. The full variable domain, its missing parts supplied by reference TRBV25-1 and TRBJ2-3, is EADIYQTPRYLVIGTGKKITLECSQTMGHDKMYWYQQDPGMELHLIHYSYGVNSTEKGDLSSESTVSRIRTEHFPLTLESARPSHTSQYLCASSERGVSPSAQYFGPGTRLTVL.

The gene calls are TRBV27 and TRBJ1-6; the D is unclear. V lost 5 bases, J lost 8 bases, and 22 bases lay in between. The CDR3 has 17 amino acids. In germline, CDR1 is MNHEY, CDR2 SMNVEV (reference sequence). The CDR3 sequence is CASSHWTTPASDSPLHF. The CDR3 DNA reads TGTGCCAGCAGTCACTGGACCACCCCGGCAAGTGATTCACCCCTCCACTTT.

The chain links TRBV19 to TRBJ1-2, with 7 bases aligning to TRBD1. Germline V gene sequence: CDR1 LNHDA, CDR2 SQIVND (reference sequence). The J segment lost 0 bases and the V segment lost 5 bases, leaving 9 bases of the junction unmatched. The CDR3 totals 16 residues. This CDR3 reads CASSYGNRGPNYGYTF. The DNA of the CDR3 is TGTGCCAGTAGTTACGGAAACAGGGGTCCTAACTATGGCTACACCTTC. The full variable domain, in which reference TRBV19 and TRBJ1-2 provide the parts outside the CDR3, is DGGITQSPKYLFRKEGQNVTLSCEQNLNHDAMYWYRQDPGQGLRLIYYSQIVNDFQKGDIAEGYSVSREKKESFPLTVTSAQKNPTAFYLCASSYGNRGPNYGYTFGSGTRLTVV.

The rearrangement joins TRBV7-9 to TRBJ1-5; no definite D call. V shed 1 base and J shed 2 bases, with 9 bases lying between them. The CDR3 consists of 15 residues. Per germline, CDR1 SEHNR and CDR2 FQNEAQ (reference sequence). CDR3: CASSLGDGGNQPQHF. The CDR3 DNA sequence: TGTGCCAGCAGCTTAGGGGATGGTGGCAATCAGCCCCAGCATTTT.

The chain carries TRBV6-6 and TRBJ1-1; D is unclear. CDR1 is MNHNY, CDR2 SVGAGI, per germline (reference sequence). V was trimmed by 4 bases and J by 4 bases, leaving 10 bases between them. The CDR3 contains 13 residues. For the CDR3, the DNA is TGTGCCAGCAGTTTGTGGCAGGCCACTGAAGCTTTCTTT. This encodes CASSLWQATEAFF.

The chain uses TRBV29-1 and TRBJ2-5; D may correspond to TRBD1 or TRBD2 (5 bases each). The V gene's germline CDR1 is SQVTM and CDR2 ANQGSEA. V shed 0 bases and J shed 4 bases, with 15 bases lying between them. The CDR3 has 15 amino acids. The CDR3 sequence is CSVEDPRGIGETQYF. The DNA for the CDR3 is TGCAGCGTTGAAGATCCTCGGGGCATCGGAGAGACCCAGTACTTC. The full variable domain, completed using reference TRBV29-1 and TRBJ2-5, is SAVISQKPSRDICQRGTSLTIQCQVDSQVTMMFWYRQQPGQSLTLIATANQGSEATYESGFVIDKFPISRPNLTFSTLTVSNMSPEDSSIYLCSVEDPRGIGETQYFGPGTRLLVL.

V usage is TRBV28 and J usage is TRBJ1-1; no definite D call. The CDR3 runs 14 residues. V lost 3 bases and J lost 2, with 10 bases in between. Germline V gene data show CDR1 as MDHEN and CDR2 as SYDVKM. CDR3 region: CASSLVERNTEAFF. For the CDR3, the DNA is TGTGCCAGCAGTTTGGTGGAGAGAAACACTGAAGCTTTCTTT.

The CDR3 sequence: CASSSRQYNEQFF. CDR3 in DNA: TGTGCCAGCAGTTCACGGCAGTACAATGAGCAGTTCTTC. The V gene is TRBV27, the J gene TRBJ2-1; no firm D call. Trimming removed 4 bases at V and 4 bases at J, with 8 bases between. This CDR3 region has 13 residues. The germline V gene has CDR1 MNHEY and CDR2 SMNVEV (reference sequence).

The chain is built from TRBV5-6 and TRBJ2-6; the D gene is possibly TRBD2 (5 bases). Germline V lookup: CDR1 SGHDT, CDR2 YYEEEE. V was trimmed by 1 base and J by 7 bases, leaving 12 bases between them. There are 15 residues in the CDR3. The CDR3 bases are TGTGCCAGCAGCTTGAAACGGGGTCCAGCCAACGTCCTGACTTTC. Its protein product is CASSLKRGPANVLTF.

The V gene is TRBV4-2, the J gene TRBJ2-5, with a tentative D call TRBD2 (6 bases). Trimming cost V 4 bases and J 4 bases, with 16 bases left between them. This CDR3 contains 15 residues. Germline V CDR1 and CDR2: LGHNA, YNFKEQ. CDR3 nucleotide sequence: TGTGCCAGCAGCCCTACCGACCGGGAGCGAGAGACCCAGTACTTC. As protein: CASSPTDRERETQYF.

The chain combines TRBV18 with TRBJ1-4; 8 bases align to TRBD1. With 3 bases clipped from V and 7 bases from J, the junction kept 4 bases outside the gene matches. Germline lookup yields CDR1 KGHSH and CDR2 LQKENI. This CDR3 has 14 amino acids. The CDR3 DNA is TGTGCCAGCTCACCGCGACAGGGGAGTGAAAAACTGTTTTTT. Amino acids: CASSPRQGSEKLFF.

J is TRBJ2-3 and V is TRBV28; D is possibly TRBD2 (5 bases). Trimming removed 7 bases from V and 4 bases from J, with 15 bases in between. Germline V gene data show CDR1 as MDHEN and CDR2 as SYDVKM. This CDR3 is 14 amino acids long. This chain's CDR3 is CASKGASPPDTQYF. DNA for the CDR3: TGTGCCAGCAAGGGAGCATCTCCCCCAGATACGCAGTATTTT.